A single sample gave rise to the 20 T cell receptor beta chains below, sequenced in a study of T cell responses to AZD1222 COVID-19 vaccine. Sequencing used immunoSEQ multiplex PCR; TCRdb keeps in-frame clones, though not all of them. The sample records tens of thousands of clones, approximately 90% being singletons. Material: peripheral blood, obtained 28 days after the second AZD1222 dose. These TCRs come from an adult who received the AZD1222 COVID-19 vaccine.

The chain combines TRBV3-1 (or the pseudogene TRBV3-2) with TRBJ2-7; possibly TRBD1 or TRBD2 for D (5 bases each). Germline loops: CDR1 LGHDT, CDR2 YNNKEL (reference sequence). CDR3 length equals 16 residues. V gave up 4 bases and J gave up 5 bases, with 21 bases separating them. CDR3 in amino acids: CASSPQGEGGINEQYF. The DNA for the CDR3 is TGTGCCAGCAGCCCTCAGGGTGAGGGTGGGATTAACGAGCAGTACTTC.

The CDR3 sequence: CASSFGDRLYGYTF. The CDR3 bases are TGTGCCAGCAGCTTCGGGGACAGACTCTATGGCTACACCTTC. This chain uses TRBV7-2 with TRBJ1-2, with 7 bases lining up with TRBD1. V was pared by 3 bases and J by 4 bases, with 5 bases of the junction left unmatched. CDR3 length: 14 residues. The V gene's germline CDR1 is SGHTA and CDR2 FQGNSA.

The genes are TRBV20-1 and TRBJ1-1, with D possibly being TRBD1 (5 bases). The CDR3 sequence is 13 residues long. Germline values: CDR1 DFQATT, CDR2 SNEGSKA (reference sequence). V was trimmed by 3 bases and J by 1 base, leaving 9 bases between them. The CDR3 bases are TGCAGTGCTAGTGGACACCCGAACACTGAAGCTTTCTTT. This codes for CSASGHPNTEAFF.

This sequence joins TRBV5-1 and TRBJ2-1; D not resolved. The CDR3 runs to 15 residues. Germline V gene sequence: CDR1 SGHRS, CDR2 YFSETQ. V gave up 0 bases and J gave up 1 base, with 8 bases separating them. Written as DNA, the CDR3 is TGCGCCAGCAGCTTGGACGGACGGTCCTACAATGAGCAGTTCTTC. Its protein product is CASSLDGRSYNEQFF.

The genes are TRBV4-1 and TRBJ2-2; TRBD1 agrees at 7 bases. Germline assignment: CDR1 MGHRA and CDR2 YSYEKL. Trimming took 0 bases from V and 4 from J; bases not matched to a gene: 5. This CDR3 has 16 residues. This CDR3 is CASSQDMGQPTGELFF. CDR3 DNA sequence: TGCGCCAGCAGCCAAGATATGGGACAGCCCACCGGGGAGCTGTTTTTT.

This sequence joins TRBV7-9 and TRBJ1-3; unclear D gene. The CDR3 spans 16 residues. Germline CDR1 is SEHNR and CDR2 is FQNEAQ (reference sequence). V lost 5 bases, J lost 0 bases, and 14 bases lay in between. In DNA, the CDR3 is TGTGCCAGCAGCCCCCAGGCCGGCCTCTCTGGAAACACCATATATTTT. It yields the protein CASSPQAGLSGNTIYF.

The gene calls are TRBV11-2 and TRBJ2-1, with 7 positions matching TRBD2. Trimming took 0 bases from V and 10 from J; bases not matched to a gene: 9. CDR3 length equals 15 residues. The V gene's germline CDR1 is SGHAT and CDR2 FQNNGV. CDR3 loop: CASSLEAGKSMEQFF. Written as DNA, the CDR3 is TGTGCCAGCAGCTTAGAAGCGGGGAAATCGATGGAGCAGTTCTTC.

V gene TRBV5-1 combines with J gene TRBJ1-4; D uncertain. V lost 0 bases, J lost 4 bases, and 7 bases lay in between. Germline CDR1 SGHRS, CDR2 YFSETQ. This CDR3 is built from 14 residues. The CDR3 loop reads CASSLEGYNEKLFF. Written as DNA, the CDR3 is TGCGCCAGCAGCTTGGAAGGGTATAATGAAAAACTGTTTTTT.

The V call is TRBV28, the J call TRBJ1-1, with a possible D match to TRBD1 (6 bases). V was trimmed by 5 bases and J by 0 bases, leaving 16 bases between them. The germline gives CDR1 MDHEN, CDR2 SYDVKM. CDR3 length equals 16 residues. CDR3 sequence reads: CASSPFDAGVNTEAFF. The DNA for the CDR3 is TGTGCCAGCAGTCCTTTCGATGCAGGGGTGAACACTGAAGCTTTCTTT.

This sequence joins TRBV29-1 and TRBJ2-1; D gene ambiguous. The germline CDR1 and CDR2 sequences are SQVTM and ANQGSEA. CDR3 size: 15 residues. Trimming cost V 6 bases and J 0 bases, with 15 bases left between them. The chain's CDR3 is CSVDSKGSSYNEQFF. The CDR3 DNA reads TGCAGCGTAGATAGTAAGGGTAGCTCCTACAATGAGCAGTTCTTC.

The chain links TRBV3-1 (or the pseudogene TRBV3-2) to TRBJ1-2, with 9 bases aligning to TRBD1. J lost 2 bases, V lost 6 bases, and 4 bases had no gene match. This CDR3 comprises 14 residues. Germline V gene data show CDR1 as LGHDT and CDR2 as YNNKEL (reference sequence). The CDR3 region is CASSRQGGNYGYTF. CDR3 DNA: TGTGCCAGCAGTAGACAGGGGGGGAACTATGGCTACACCTTC.

J is TRBJ2-5 and V is TRBV3-1 (or the pseudogene TRBV3-2); possible D gene TRBD1, 6 bases. V shed 6 bases and J shed 4 bases, with 18 bases lying between them. Germline-derived CDR1 and CDR2 are LGHDT and YNNKEL (reference sequence). The CDR3 is made up of 15 amino acids. In nucleotides, the CDR3 is TGTGCCAGCAGACAACAGGGAACGGTAGGAGAGACCCAGTACTTC. Translation: CASRQQGTVGETQYF.

The chain links TRBV30 to TRBJ1-6; D gene unclear. V lost 3 bases and J lost 0, with 12 bases in between. This CDR3 is 16 amino acids long. Per germline, CDR1 GTSNPN and CDR2 SVGIG (reference sequence). For the CDR3, the DNA is TGTGCCTGGAGCGAGACTGTTTACTCCTATAATTCACCCCTCCACTTT. Translation: CAWSETVYSYNSPLHF.

This clone came up once. This chain uses TRBV19 with TRBJ2-2; 8 bases line up with TRBD1. Germline V gene data show CDR1 as LNHDA and CDR2 as SQIVND (reference sequence). The CDR3 has 15 amino acids. The V and J ends lost 3 bases and 1 base, in that order; junction bases with no gene match: 1. The CDR3 loop is CASSIGTGNTGELFF. In nucleotides, the CDR3 is TGTGCCAGTAGTATTGGGACAGGGAACACCGGGGAGCTGTTTTTT.

For the CDR3, the DNA is TGTGCCAGCAGCCAAGGCACCAGATCCCCTTCCTACGAGCAGTACTTC. This codes for CASSQGTRSPSYEQYF. This chain uses TRBV4-2 with TRBJ2-7; D unresolved. The germline V gene encodes CDR1 LGHNA and CDR2 YNFKEQ. The CDR3 is 16 amino acids. The V gene lost 1 base and the J gene lost 1 base, with 14 bases spanning the gap.

In this sample, this clone turned up a few times. The J gene is TRBJ1-5, the V gene TRBV6-5; the D gene is possibly TRBD1 (5 bases). Germline CDR1 and CDR2: MNHEY and SVGAGI. This CDR3 is built from 14 residues. The ends were cut back, 6 bases at V and 4 bases at J, with 13 bases in the middle. CDR3 DNA: TGTGCCAGCAGGGGAGGGGAGGTTAATCAGCCCCAGCATTTT. It encodes CASRGGEVNQPQHF.

This chain connects TRBV20-1 to TRBJ1-1; D unresolved. The length of the CDR3 is 11 residues. CDR1 and CDR2 from the germline V gene are DFQATT and SNEGSKA (reference sequence). The ends were cut back, 6 bases at V and 5 bases at J, with 10 bases in the middle. In DNA, the CDR3 is TGCAGTGCGGACGGGAGGACTGAAGCTTTCTTT. It encodes CSADGRTEAFF.

This chain connects TRBV6-2 or TRBV6-3 to TRBJ2-3; D gene uncertain. The germline gives CDR1 MNHEY, CDR2 SVGEGT. The CDR3 totals 12 residues. V was clipped by 3 bases and J by 4 bases, with 5 bases between them. Written as DNA, the CDR3 is TGTGCCAGCAGTTATCTGCCAGATACGCAGTATTTT. It codes for CASSYLPDTQYF.

V gene TRBV6-4 combines with J gene TRBJ1-4, with D tentatively TRBD1 (6 bases). Trimming removed 6 bases from V and 7 bases from J, with 12 bases in between. The germline CDR1 and CDR2 sequences are MRHNA and SNTAGT. The CDR3 is made up of 13 amino acids. This CDR3 reads CASRDTGIEKLFF. Here the CDR3 DNA reads TGTGCCAGCAGGGACACAGGGATTGAAAAACTGTTTTTT.

The chain has TRBV3-1 (or the pseudogene TRBV3-2) and TRBJ2-7; no firm D call. CDR1 LGHDT and CDR2 YNNKEL come from the germline V gene (reference sequence). V was cut by 1 base and J by 3 bases, with 7 bases left in between. This CDR3 spans 13 amino acids. The CDR3 reads CASSQALGYEQYF. In DNA, the CDR3 is TGTGCCAGCAGCCAAGCCCTAGGCTACGAGCAGTACTTC.